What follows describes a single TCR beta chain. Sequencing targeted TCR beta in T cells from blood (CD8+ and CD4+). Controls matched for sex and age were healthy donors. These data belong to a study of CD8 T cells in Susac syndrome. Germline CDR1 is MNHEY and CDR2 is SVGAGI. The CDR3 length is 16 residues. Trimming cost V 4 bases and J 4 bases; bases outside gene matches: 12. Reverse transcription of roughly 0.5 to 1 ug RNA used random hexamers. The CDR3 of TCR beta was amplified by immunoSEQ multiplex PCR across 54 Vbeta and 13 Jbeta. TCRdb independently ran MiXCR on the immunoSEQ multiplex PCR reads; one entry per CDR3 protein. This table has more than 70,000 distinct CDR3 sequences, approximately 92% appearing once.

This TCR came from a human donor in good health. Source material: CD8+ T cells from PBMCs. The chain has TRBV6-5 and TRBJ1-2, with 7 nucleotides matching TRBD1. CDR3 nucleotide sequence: TGTGCCAGCAGTTGGGGGGACGACAGGGAGCGCTATGGCTACACCTTC. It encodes CASSWGDDRERYGYTF.